Listed below are T cell receptor beta chains from one sample, sequenced in a study of shared clonotypes between healthy human individuals. Measured with immunoSEQ multiplex PCR; TCRdb has only the in-frame clones, and not every one. The sample contains 2 million to 2.5 million clones, 90% to 97% of which appear only once. The sample consisted of naive CD4+ T cells sorted from blood. These receptor sequences come from a man between 18 and 29 years old in good health. Each CDR3 is given with its conserved first and last residue. The order of the fields is J gene, clone size, D gene, V gene, CDR3 protein, CDR3 DNA. The D gene is left open where the match is weak. Size values are once, few and many counts, or a class for expanded clones, and some rows have none.

TRBJ2-1 once NA TRBV5-8 CASSGRRDNEQFF TGTGCCAGCAGCGGGAGAAGGGACAATGAGCAGTTCTTC
TRBJ2-7 NA NA TRBV10-1 CASSEPTMRLGSSYEQYF TGCGCCAGCAGTGAGCCAACCATGCGACTAGGGAGCTCCTACGAGCAGTACTTC
TRBJ2-5 NA NA TRBV7-2 CASSLGLGGTQYF TGTGCCAGCAGCTTGGGGCTAGGCGGGACCCAGTACTTC
TRBJ1-1 NA TRBD1 TRBV5-1 CASSQGTVNTEAFF TGCGCCAGCAGCCAGGGGACAGTGAACACTGAAGCTTTCTTT
TRBJ2-2 NA TRBD2 TRBV30 CAGVAGAYTGELFF TGTGCCGGCGTAGCGGGAGCGTACACCGGGGAGCTGTTTTTT
TRBJ2-7 NA NA TRBV11-1 CASSLGVTYGIYEQYF TGTGCCAGCAGCTTAGGGGTAACGTATGGCATCTACGAGCAGTACTTC
TRBJ2-3 NA NA TRBV7-8 CASSESSGTQYF TGTGCCAGCAGCGAGTCCTCGGGTACGCAGTATTTT
TRBJ1-5 NA NA TRBV19 CASSIERDMPQHF TGTGCCAGTAGTATTGAAAGGGACATGCCCCAGCATTTT
TRBJ2-1 NA TRBD2 TRBV2 CASSGGPSGGYNEQFF TGTGCCAGCAGTGGGGGACCTAGCGGGGGGTACAATGAGCAGTTCTTC
TRBJ2-3 NA NA TRBV5-1 CASSPLMVSTDTQYF TGCGCCAGCAGCCCCCTAATGGTCAGCACAGATACGCAGTATTTT
TRBJ1-3 NA TRBD1 TRBV6-6 CASDTGQQSGNTIYF TGTGCCAGCGACACGGGACAGCAATCTGGAAACACCATATATTTT
TRBJ1-2 NA TRBD1 TRBV28 CASSGPGGGYTF TGTGCCAGCAGCGGCCCAGGGGGTGGCTACACCTTC
TRBJ1-5 NA NA TRBV19 CASSPGRGDQPQHF TGTGCCAGTAGTCCTGGCCGAGGCGATCAGCCCCAGCATTTT
TRBJ1-1 NA NA TRBV4-1 CASSQSPVGRTEAFF TGCGCCAGCAGCCAGTCTCCGGTAGGGCGGACTGAAGCTTTCTTT
TRBJ2-6 once NA TRBV5-4 CASSRPGVSGANVLTF TGTGCCAGCAGCAGACCAGGGGTTTCTGGGGCCAACGTCCTGACTTTC